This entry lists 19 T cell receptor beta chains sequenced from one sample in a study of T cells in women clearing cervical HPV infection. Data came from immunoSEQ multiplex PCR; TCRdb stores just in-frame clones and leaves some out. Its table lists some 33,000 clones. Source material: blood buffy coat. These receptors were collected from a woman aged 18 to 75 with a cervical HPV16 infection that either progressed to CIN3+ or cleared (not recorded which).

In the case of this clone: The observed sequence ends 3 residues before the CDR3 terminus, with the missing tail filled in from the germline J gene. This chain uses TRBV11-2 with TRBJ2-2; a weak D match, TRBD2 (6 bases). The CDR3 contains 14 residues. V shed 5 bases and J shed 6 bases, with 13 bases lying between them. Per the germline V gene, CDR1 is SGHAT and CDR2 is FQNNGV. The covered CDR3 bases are TGTGCCAGCAGCCGCGGGCGGGGACCCGGGGAG. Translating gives CASSRGRGPGE. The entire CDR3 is CASSRGRGPGELFF. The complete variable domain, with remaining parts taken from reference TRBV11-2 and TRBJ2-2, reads EAGVAQSPRYKIIEKRQSVAFWCNPISGHATLYWYQQILGQGPKLLIQFQNNGVVDDSQLPKDRFSAERLKGVDSTLKIQPAKLEDSAVYLCASSRGRGPGELFFGEGSRLTVL.

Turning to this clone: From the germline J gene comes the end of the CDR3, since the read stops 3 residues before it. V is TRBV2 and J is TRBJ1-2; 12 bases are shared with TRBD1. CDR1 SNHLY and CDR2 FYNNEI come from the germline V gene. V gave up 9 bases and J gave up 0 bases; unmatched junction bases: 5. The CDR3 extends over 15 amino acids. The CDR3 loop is CASGTGGFSNYGYTF. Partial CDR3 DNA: TGTGCCAGTGGGACAGGGGGCTTCTCTAACTATGGC.

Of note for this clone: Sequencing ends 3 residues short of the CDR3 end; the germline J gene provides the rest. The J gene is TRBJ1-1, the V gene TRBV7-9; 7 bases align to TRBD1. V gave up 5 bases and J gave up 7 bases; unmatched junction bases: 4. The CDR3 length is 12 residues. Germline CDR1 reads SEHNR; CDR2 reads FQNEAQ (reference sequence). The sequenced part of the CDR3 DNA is TGTGCCAGCAGCGACAGGGTTGGTGAA. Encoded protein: CASSDRVGE. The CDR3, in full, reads CASSDRVGEAFF.

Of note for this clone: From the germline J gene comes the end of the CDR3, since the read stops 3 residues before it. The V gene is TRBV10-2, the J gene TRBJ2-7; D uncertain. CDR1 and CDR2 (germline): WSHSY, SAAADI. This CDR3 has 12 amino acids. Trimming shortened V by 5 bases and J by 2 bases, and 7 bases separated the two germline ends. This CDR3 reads CASSSFAYEQYF. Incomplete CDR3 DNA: TGCGCCAGCAGTAGCTTCGCCTACGAG.

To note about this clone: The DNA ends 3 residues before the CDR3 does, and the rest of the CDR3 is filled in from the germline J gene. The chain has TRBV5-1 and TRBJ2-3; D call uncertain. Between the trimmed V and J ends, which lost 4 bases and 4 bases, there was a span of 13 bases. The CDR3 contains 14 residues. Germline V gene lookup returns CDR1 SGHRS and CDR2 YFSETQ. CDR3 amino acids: CASSPGLTSDTQYF. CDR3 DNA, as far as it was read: TGCGCCAGCAGCCCGGGTTTGACGTCAGATACG.

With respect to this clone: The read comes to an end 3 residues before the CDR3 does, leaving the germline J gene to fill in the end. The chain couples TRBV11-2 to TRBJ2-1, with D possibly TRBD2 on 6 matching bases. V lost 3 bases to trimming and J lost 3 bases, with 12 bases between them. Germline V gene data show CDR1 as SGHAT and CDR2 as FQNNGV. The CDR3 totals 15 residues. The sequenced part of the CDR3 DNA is TGTGCCAGCAGCTTGGGGGGAGGCCACTACAATGAG. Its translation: CASSLGGGHYNE. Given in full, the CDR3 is CASSLGGGHYNEQFF.

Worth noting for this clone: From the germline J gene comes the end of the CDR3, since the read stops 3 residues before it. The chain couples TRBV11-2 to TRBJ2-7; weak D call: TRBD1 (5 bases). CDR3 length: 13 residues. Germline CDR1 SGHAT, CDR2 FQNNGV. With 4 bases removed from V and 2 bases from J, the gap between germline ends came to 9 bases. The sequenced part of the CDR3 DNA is TGTGCCAGCAGCTCAATGACAGCCTACGAG. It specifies CASSSMTAYE. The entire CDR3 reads CASSSMTAYEQYF.

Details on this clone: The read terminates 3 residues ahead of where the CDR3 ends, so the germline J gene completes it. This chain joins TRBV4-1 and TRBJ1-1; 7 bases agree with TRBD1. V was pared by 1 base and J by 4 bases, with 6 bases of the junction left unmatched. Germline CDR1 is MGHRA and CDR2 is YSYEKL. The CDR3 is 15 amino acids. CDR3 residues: CASSQGRQGGTEAFF. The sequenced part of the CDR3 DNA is TGCGCCAGCAGCCAAGGGCGACAGGGCGGCACTGAA.

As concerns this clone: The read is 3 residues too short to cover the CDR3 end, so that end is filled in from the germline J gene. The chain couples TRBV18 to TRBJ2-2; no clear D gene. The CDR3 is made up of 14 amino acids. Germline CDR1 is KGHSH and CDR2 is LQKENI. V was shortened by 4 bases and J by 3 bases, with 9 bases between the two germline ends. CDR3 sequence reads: CASSLLSDTGELFF. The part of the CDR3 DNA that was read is TGTGCCAGCTCACTACTCTCGGACACCGGGGAG. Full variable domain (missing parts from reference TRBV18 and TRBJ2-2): NAGVMQNPRHLVRRRGQEARLRCSPMKGHSHVYWYRQLPEEGLKFMVYLQKENIIDESGMPKERFSAEFPKEGPSILRIQQVVRGDSAAYFCASSLLSDTGELFFGEGSRLTVL.

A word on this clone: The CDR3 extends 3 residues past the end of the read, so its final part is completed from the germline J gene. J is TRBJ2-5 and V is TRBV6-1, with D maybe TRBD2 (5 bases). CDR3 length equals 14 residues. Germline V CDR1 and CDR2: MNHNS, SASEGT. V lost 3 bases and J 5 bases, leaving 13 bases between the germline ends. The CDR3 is CASSEDGTGETQYF. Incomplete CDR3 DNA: TGTGCCAGCAGTGAGGATGGCACGGGGGAGACC.

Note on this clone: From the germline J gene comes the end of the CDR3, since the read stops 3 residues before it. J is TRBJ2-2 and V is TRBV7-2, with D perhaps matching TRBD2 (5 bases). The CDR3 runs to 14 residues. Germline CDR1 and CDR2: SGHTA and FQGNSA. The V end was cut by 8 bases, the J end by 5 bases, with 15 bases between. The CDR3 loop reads CASDRGLRTGELFF. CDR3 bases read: TGTGCCAGCGATAGAGGGCTAAGGACCGGGGAG.

The CDR3 protein is CASSLRGKGETQYF. CDR3 bases read: TGTGCCAGCAGCCTCCGGGGGAAGGGAGAGACC. V and J are TRBV14 and TRBJ2-5, with D possibly matching TRBD2 (6 bases). The CDR3 extends 3 residues past the end of the read, so its final part is completed from the germline J gene. The CDR3 contains 14 residues. Per germline, CDR1 SGHDN and CDR2 FVKESK. V lost 4 bases and J 4 bases, leaving 13 bases between the germline ends.

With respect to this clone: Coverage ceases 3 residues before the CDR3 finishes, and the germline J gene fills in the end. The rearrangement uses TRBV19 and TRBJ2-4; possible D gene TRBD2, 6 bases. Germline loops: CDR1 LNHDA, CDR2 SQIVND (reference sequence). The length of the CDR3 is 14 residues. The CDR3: CASSIIGGFRGQYF. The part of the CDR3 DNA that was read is TGTGCCAGTAGTATCATCGGGGGATTTAGAGGT.

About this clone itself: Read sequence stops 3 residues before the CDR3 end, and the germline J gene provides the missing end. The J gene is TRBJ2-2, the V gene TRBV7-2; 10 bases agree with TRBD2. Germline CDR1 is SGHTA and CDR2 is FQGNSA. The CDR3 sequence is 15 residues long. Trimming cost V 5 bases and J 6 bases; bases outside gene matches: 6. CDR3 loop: CASSTPAGGPGELFF. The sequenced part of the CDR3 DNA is TGTGCCAGCAGCACCCCAGCGGGGGGGCCCGGGGAG.

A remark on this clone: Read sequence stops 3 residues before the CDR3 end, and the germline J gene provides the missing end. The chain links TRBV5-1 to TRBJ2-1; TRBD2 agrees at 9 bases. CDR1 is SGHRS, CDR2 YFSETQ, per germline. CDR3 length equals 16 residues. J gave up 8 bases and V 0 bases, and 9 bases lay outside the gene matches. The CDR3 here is CASSLVGLAYSYEQFF. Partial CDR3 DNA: TGCGCCAGCAGCTTGGTAGGACTAGCGTACTCGTATGAG.

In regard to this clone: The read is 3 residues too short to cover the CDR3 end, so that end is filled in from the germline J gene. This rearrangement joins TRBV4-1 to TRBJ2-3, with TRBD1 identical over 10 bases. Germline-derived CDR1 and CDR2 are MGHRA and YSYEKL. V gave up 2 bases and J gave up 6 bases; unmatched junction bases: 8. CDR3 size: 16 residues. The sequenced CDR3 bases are TGCGCCAGCAGCCAAAGTAGAGCGACAGGGGGCGATACG. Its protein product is CASSQSRATGGDT. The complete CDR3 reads CASSQSRATGGDTQYF.

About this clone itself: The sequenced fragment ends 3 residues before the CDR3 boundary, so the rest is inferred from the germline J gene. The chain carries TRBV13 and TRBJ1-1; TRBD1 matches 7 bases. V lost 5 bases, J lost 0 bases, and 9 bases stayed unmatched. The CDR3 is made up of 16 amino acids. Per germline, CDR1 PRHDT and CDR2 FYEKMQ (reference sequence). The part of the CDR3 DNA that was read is TGTGCCAGCAGCCGTCGACAGGGCGGGTTGAACACTGAA. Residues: CASSRRQGGLNTE. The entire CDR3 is CASSRRQGGLNTEAFF.

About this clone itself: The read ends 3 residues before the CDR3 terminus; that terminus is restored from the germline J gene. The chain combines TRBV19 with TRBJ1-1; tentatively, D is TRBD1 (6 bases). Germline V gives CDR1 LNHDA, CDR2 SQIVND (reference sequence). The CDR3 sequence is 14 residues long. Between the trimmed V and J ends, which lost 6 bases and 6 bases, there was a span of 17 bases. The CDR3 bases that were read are TGTGCCAGTAGGCTCTCCAGGGGATTCCCTGAA. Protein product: CASRLSRGFPE. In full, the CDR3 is CASRLSRGFPEAFF. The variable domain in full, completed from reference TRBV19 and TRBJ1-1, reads DGGITQSPKYLFRKEGQNVTLSCEQNLNHDAMYWYRQDPGQGLRLIYYSQIVNDFQKGDIAEGYSVSREKKESFPLTVTSAQKNPTAFYLCASRLSRGFPEAFFGQGTRLTVV.

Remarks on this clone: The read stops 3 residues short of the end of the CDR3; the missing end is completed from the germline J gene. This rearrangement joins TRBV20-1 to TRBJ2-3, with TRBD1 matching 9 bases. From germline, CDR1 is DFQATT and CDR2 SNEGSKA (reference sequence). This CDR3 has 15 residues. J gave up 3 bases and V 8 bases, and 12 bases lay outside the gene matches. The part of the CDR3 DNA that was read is TGCAGTACGTACACCGGGACAGGGTTGACAGATACG. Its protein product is CSTYTGTGLTDT. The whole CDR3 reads CSTYTGTGLTDTQYF.